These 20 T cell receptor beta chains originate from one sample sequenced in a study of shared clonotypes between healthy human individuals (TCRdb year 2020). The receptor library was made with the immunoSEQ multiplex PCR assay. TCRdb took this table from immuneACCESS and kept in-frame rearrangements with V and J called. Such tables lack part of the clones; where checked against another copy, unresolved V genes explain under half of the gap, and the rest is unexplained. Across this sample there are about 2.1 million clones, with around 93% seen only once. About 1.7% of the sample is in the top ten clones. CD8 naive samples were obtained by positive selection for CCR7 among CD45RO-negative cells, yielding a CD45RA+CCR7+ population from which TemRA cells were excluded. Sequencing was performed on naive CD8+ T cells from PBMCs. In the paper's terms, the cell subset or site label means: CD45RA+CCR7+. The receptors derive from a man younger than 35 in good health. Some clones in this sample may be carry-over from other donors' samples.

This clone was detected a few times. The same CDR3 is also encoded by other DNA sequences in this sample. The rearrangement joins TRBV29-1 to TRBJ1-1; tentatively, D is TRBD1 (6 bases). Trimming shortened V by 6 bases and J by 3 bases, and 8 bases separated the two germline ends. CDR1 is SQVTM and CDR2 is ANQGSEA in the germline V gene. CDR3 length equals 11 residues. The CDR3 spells CSVRQDTEAFF. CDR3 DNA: TGCAGCGTGAGACAGGACACTGAAGCTTTCTTT.

The CDR3 sequence is CASSGLPDYNEQFF. The CDR3 coding sequence is TGTGCCAGTAGTGGACTGCCAGACTACAATGAGCAGTTCTTC. V is TRBV19 and J is TRBJ2-1, with a possible D match to TRBD2 (5 bases). CDR1 and CDR2 from the germline V gene are LNHDA and SQIVND (reference sequence). The CDR3 length is 14 residues. V gave up 5 bases and J gave up 3 bases, with 11 bases separating them.

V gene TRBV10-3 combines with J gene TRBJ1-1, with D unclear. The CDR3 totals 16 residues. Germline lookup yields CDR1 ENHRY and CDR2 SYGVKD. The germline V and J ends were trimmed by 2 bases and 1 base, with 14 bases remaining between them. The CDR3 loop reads CAISETVPDGNTEAFF. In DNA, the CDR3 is TGTGCCATCAGTGAGACCGTGCCAGACGGGAACACTGAAGCTTTCTTT.

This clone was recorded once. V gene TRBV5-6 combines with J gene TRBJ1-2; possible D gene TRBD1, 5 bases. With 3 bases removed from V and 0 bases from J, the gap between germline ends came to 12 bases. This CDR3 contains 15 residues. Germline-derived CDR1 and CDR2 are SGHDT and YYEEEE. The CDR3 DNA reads TGTGCCAGCAGCTCCTCAGGGCCCTCTAACTATGGCTACACCTTC. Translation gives CASSSSGPSNYGYTF. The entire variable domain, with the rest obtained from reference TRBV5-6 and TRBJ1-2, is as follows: DAGVTQSPTHLIKTRGQQVTLRCSPKSGHDTVSWYQQALGQGPQFIFQYYEEEERQRGNFPDRFSGHQFPNYSSELNVNALLLGDSALYLCASSSSGPSNYGYTFGSGTRLTVV.

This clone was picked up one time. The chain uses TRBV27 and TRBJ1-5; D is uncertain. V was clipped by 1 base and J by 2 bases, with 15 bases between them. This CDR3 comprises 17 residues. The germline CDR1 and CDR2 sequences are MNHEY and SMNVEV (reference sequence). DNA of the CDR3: TGTGCCAGCAGTTTATATCCCCCTCTTGCGGGCAATCAGCCCCAGCATTTT. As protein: CASSLYPPLAGNQPQHF.

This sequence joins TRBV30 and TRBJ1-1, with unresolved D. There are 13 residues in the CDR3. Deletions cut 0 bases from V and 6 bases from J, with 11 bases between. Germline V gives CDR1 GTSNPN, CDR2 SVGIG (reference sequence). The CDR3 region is CAWSVILSAEAFF. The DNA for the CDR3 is TGTGCCTGGAGTGTAATACTTTCCGCTGAAGCTTTCTTT.

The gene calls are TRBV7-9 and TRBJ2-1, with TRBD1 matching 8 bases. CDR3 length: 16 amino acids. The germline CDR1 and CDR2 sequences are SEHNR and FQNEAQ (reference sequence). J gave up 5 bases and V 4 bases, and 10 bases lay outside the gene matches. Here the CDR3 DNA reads TGTGCCAGCAGCTCGTTTGGGACAGGATTCCACAATGAGCAGTTCTTC. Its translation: CASSSFGTGFHNEQFF.

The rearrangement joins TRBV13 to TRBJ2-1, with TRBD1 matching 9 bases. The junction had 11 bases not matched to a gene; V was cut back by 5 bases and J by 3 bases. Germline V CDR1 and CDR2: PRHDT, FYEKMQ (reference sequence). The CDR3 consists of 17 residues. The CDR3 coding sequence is TGTGCCAGCAGCCCCAGACCTAGGACAGGGGTCTACAATGAGCAGTTCTTC. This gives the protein CASSPRPRTGVYNEQFF. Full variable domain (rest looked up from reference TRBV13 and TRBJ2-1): AAGVIQSPRHLIKEKRETATLKCYPIPRHDTVYWYQQGPGQDPQFLISFYEKMQSDKGSIPDRFSAQQFSDYHSELNMSSLELGDSALYFCASSPRPRTGVYNEQFFGPGTRLTVL.

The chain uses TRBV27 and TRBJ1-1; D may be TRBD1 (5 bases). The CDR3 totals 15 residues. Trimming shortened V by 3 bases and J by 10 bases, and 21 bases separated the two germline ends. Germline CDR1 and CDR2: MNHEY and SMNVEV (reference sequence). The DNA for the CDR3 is TGTGCCAGCAGTTTGGGGGACCCGGGACTTTTAGGAGCTTTCTTT. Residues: CASSLGDPGLLGAFF.

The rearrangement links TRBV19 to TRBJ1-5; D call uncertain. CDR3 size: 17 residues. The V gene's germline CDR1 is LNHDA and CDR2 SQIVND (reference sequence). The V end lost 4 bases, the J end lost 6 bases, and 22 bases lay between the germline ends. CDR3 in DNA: TGTGCCAGTAGTACCGGTCCCCCCTCCCTTCGGGGTCAGCCCCAGCATTTT. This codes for CASSTGPPSLRGQPQHF.

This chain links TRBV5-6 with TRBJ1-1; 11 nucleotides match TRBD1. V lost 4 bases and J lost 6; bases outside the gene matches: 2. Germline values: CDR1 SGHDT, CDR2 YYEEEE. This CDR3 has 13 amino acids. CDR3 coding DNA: TGTGCCAGCAGCCGGGGACAGGGGGCTGAAGCTTTCTTT. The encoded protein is CASSRGQGAEAFF. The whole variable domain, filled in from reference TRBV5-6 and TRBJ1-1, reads DAGVTQSPTHLIKTRGQQVTLRCSPKSGHDTVSWYQQALGQGPQFIFQYYEEEERQRGNFPDRFSGHQFPNYSSELNVNALLLGDSALYLCASSRGQGAEAFFGQGTRLTVV.

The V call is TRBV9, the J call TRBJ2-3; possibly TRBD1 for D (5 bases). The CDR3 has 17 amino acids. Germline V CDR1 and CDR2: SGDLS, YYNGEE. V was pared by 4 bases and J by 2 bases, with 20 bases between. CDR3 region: CASSQYSSGAFTDTQYF. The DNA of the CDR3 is TGTGCCAGCAGCCAATACTCCAGTGGGGCCTTCACAGATACGCAGTATTTT.

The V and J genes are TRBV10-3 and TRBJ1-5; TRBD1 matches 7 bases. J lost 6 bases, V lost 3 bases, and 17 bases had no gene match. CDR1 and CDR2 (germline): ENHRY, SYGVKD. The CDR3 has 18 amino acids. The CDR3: CAISDLLEGATAGQPQHF. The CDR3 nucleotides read TGTGCCATCAGTGATCTCCTCGAGGGGGCGACGGCTGGTCAGCCCCAGCATTTT.

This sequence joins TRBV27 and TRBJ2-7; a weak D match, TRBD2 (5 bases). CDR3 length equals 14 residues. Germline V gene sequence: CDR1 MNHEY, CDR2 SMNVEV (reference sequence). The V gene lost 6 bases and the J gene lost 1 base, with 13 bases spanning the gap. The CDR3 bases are TGTGCCAGCAGCGCCGGGATCTCTTCCTACGAGCAGTACTTC. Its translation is CASSAGISSYEQYF.

Written as DNA, the CDR3 is TGCGCCAGCAGCCAAGTCCAGGGCAACGGGGAGCTGTTTTTT. Translation gives CASSQVQGNGELFF. This chain joins TRBV4-1 and TRBJ2-2; D may be TRBD1 (5 bases). V was clipped by 1 base and J by 7 bases, with 10 bases between them. The CDR3 runs 14 residues. Germline V lookup: CDR1 MGHRA, CDR2 YSYEKL.

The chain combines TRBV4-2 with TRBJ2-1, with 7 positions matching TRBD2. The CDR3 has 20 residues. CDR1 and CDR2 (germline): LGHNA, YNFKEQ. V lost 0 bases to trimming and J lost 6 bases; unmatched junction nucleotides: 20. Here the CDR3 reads CASSQDARSWGEGPVNEQFF. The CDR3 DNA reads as TGTGCCAGCAGCCAAGATGCCCGAAGTTGGGGGGAGGGCCCTGTCAATGAGCAGTTCTTC.

Here the CDR3 reads CASSESRDSRMNTEAFF. The CDR3 bases are TGTGCCAGCAGTGAGTCTAGGGACAGCCGAATGAACACTGAAGCTTTCTTT. V gene TRBV2 combines with J gene TRBJ1-1, with TRBD1 matching 7 bases. Per the germline V gene, CDR1 is SNHLY and CDR2 is FYNNEI. Losses at the gene ends were 3 bases for V and 0 bases for J; bases not matched to a gene: 10. The CDR3 sequence is 17 residues long.

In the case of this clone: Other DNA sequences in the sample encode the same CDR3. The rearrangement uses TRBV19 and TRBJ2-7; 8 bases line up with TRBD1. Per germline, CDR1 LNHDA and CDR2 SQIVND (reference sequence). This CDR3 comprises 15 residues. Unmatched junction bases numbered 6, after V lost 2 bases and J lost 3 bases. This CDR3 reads CASSILAGGFYEQYF. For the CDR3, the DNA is TGTGCCAGTAGTATACTGGCAGGGGGCTTCTACGAGCAGTACTTC.

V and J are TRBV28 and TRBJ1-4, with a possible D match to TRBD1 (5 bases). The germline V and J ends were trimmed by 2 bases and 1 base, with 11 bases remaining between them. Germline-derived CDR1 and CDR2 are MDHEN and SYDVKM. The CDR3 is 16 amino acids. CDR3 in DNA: TGTGCCAGCAGTTTAAGGGGATCTGTAACTAATGAAAAACTGTTTTTT. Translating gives CASSLRGSVTNEKLFF.

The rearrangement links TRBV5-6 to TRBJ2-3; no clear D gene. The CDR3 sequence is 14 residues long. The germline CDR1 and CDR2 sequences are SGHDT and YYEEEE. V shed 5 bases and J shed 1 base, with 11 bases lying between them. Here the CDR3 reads CASSMLSGTDTQYF. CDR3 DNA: TGTGCCAGCAGTATGTTGTCAGGCACAGATACGCAGTATTTT.